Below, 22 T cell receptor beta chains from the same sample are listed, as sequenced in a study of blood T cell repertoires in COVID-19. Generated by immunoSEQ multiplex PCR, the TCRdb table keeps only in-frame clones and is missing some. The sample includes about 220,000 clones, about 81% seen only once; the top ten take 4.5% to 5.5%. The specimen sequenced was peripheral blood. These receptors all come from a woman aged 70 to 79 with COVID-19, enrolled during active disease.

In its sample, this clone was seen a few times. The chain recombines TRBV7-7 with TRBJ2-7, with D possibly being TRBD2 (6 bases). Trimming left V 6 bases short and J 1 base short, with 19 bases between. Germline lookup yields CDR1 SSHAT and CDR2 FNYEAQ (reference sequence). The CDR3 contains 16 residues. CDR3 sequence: CASRKKVGGLSYEQYF. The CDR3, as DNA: TGTGCCAGCAGAAAAAAGGTGGGAGGACTTTCCTACGAGCAGTACTTC. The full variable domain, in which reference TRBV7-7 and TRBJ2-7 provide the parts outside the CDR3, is GAGVSQSPRYKVTKRGQDVTLRCDPISSHATLYWYQQALGQGPEFLTYFNYEAQPDKSGLPSDRFSAERPEGSISTLTIQRTEQRDSAMYRCASRKKVGGLSYEQYFGPGTRLTVT.

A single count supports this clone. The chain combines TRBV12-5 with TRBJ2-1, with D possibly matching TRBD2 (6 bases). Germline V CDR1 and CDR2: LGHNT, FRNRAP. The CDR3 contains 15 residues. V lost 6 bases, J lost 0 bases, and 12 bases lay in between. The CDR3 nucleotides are TGTGCTAGTGGATCCGGGAGAGTCTCCTACAATGAGCAGTTCTTC. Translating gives CASGSGRVSYNEQFF.

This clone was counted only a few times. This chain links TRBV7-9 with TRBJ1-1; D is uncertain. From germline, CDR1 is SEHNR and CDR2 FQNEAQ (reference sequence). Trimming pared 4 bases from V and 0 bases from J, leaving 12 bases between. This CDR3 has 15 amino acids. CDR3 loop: CASSSLGLVNTEAFF. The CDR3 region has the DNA TGTGCCAGCAGCTCCCTAGGATTGGTGAACACTGAAGCTTTCTTT.

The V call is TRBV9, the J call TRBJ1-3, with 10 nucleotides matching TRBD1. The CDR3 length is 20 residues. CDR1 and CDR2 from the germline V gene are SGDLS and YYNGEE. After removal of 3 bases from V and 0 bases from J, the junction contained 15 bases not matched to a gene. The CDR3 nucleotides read TGTGCCAGCAGCGCGGGACAGGGGTTGATCAGGGGTAGCTCTGGAAACACCATATATTTT. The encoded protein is CASSAGQGLIRGSSGNTIYF.

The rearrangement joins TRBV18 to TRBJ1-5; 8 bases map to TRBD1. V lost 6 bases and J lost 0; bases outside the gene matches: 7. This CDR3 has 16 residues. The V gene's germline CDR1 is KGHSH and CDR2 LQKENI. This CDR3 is CASSRQGKASNQPQHF. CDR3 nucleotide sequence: TGTGCCAGCTCCCGACAGGGGAAGGCTAGCAATCAGCCCCAGCATTTT.

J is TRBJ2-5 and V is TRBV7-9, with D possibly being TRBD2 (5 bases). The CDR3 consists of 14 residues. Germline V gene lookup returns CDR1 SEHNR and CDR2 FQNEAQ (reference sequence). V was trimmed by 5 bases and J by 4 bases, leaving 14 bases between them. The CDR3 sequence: CASSPPGSIETQYF. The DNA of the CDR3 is TGTGCCAGCAGCCCTCCGGGGTCAATAGAGACCCAGTACTTC.

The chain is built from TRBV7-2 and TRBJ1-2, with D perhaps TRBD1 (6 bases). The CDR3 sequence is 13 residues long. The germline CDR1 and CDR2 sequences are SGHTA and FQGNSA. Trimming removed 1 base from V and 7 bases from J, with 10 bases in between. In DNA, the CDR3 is TGTGCCAGCAGCTTAGATCAGGGGAGTGGCTACACCTTC. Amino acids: CASSLDQGSGYTF.

The CDR3, as DNA: TGTGCCAGCAGCTTATTTTTCCCGACGTCAACAGGGAGATACTATGGCTACACCTTC. Translated: CASSLFFPTSTGRYYGYTF. The chain carries TRBV7-8 and TRBJ1-2; TRBD1 is a possible D gene (6 bases). The germline gives CDR1 SGHVS, CDR2 FQNEAQ. This CDR3 is built from 19 residues. Trimming took off 2 bases at V and 3 bases at J, with 25 bases between the two ends.

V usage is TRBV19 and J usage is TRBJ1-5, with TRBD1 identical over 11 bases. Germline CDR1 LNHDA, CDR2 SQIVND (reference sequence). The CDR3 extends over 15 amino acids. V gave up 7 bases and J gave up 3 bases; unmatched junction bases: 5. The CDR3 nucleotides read TGTGCCAGTAAGCTGGGACAGGGGGTCAATCAGCCCCAGCATTTT. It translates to CASKLGQGVNQPQHF.

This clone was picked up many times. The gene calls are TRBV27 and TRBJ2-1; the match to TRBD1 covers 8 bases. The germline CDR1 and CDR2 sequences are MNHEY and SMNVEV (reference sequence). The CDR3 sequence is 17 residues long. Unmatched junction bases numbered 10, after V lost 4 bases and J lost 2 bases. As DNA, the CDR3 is TGTGCCAGCAGTTCTATAACCGGGACAGGTACCTACAATGAGCAGTTCTTC. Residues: CASSSITGTGTYNEQFF.

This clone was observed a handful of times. CDR3 sequence reads: CASSLDRGAYNEQFF. For the CDR3, the DNA is TGTGCCAGCTCACTCGACAGGGGGGCCTACAATGAGCAGTTCTTC. This chain connects TRBV18 to TRBJ2-1; TRBD1 matches at 9 bases. The CDR3 contains 15 residues. Germline CDR1 reads KGHSH; CDR2 reads LQKENI. The trim removed 4 bases at V and 2 bases at J, leaving 3 bases unmatched.

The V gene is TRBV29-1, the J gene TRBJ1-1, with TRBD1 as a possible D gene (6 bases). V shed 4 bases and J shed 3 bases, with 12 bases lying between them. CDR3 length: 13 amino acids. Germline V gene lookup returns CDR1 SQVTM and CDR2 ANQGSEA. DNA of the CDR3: TGCAGCGTTGTTGGGGGCCAACACACTGAAGCTTTCTTT. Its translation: CSVVGGQHTEAFF.

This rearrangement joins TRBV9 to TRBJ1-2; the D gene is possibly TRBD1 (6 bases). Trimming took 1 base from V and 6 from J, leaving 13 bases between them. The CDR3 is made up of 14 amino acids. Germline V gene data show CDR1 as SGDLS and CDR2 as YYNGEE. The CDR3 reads CASSVTWSGDGYTF. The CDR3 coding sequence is TGTGCCAGCAGCGTAACTTGGTCAGGGGATGGCTACACCTTC.

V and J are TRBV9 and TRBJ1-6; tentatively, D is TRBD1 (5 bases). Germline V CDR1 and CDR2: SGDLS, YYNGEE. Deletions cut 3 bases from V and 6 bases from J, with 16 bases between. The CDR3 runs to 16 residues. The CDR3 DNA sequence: TGTGCCAGCAGCGACCGCAGGGAAGAAGGTAATTCACCCCTCCACTTT. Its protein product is CASSDRREEGNSPLHF.

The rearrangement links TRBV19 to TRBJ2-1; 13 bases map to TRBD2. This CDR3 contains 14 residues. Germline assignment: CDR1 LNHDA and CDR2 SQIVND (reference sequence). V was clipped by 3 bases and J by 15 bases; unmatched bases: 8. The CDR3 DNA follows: TGTGCCAGTAGTATCATAGGGACTAGCGGGGCCCTGTTCTTC. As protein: CASSIIGTSGALFF.

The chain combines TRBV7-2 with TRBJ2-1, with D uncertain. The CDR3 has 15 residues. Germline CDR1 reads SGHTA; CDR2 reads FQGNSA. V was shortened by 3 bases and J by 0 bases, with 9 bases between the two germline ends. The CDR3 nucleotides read TGTGCCAGCAGCTTCCTTTCGGGCTCCTACAATGAGCAGTTCTTC. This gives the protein CASSFLSGSYNEQFF. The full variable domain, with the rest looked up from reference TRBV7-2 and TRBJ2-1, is GAGVSQSPSNKVTEKGKDVELRCDPISGHTALYWYRQSLGQGLEFLIYFQGNSAPDKSGLPSDRFSAERTGGSVSTLTIQRTQQEDSAVYLCASSFLSGSYNEQFFGPGTRLTVL.

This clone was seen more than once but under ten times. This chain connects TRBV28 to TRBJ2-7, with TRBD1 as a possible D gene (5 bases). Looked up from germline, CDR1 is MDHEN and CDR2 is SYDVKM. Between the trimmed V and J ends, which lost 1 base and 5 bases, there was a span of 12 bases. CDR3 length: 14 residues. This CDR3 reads CASSLSAGKDEQYF. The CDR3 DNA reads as TGTGCCAGCAGTTTATCGGCAGGGAAGGACGAGCAGTACTTC.

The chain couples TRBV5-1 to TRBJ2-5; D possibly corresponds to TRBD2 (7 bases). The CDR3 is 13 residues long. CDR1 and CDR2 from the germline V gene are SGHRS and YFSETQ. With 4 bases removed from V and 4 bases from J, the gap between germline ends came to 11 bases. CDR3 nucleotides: TGCGCCAGCAGCGCGAGGGGGGGAGAGACCCAGTACTTC. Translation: CASSARGGETQYF.

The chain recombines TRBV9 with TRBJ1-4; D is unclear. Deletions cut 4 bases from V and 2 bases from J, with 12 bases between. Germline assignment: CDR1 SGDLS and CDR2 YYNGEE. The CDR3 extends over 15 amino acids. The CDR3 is CASSSQLGTNEKLFF. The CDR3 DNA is TGTGCCAGCAGCTCTCAGCTCGGGACTAATGAAAAACTGTTTTTT.

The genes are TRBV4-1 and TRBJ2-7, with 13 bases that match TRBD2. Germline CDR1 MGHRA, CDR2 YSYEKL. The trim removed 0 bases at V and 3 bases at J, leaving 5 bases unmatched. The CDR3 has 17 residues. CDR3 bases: TGCGCCAGCAGCCAAGACCCCGGGACTAGCGGGAACTACGAGCAGTACTTC. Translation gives CASSQDPGTSGNYEQYF.

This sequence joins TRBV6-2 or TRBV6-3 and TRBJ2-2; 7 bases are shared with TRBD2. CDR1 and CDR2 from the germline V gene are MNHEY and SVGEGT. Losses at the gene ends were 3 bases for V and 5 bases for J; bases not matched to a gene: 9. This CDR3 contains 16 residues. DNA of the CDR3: TGTGCCAGCAGTTATTTTCCAGGGAGGGATACCGGGGAGCTGTTTTTT. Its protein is CASSYFPGRDTGELFF.

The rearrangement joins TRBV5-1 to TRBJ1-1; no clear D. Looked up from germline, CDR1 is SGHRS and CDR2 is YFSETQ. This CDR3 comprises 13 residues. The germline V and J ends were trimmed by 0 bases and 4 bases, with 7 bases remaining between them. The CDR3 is CASSLVAGTEAFF. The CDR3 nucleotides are TGCGCCAGCAGCTTGGTGGCGGGCACTGAAGCTTTCTTT.